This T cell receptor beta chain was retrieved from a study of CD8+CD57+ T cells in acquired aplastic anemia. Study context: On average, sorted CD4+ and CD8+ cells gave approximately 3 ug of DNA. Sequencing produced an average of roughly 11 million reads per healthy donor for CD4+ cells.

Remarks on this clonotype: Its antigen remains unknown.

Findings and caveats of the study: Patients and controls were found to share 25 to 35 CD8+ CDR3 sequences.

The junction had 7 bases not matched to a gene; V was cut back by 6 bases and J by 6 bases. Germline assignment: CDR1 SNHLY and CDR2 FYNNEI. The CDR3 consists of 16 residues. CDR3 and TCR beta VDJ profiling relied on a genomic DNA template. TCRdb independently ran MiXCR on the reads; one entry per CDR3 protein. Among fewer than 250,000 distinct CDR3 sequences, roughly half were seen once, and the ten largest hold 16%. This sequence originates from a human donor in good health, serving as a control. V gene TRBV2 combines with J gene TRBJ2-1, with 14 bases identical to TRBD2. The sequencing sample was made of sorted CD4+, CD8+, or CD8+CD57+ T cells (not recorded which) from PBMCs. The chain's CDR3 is CASRARLAGGPNEQFF. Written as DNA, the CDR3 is TGTGCCAGCAGGGCACGACTAGCGGGGGGGCCCAATGAGCAGTTCTTC.